Sequencing of this TCR beta chain was carried out in a study of shared clonotypes between healthy human individuals. This clone was found a few times. Using immunoSEQ multiplex PCR, the repertoire was profiled, and TCRdb retains in-frame clones only, with some absent. The table records a few hundred thousand clones, about 73% of them present only once. Per germline, CDR1 MNHEY and CDR2 SVGAGI. Trimming shortened V by 5 bases and J by 6 bases, and 14 bases separated the two germline ends. The CDR3 extends over 14 amino acids. Material: memory CD4+ T cells sorted from blood. Subset in this sample: CD45RA-negative fraction. The TCR sequence derives from a man aged 25 to 40 in good health. The chain recombines TRBV6-5 with TRBJ1-5; D perhaps matches TRBD1 (5 bases). The CDR3 coding sequence is TGTGCCAGCAGTCCAAGGCAGGGTTTTCAGCCCCAGCATTTT. It codes for CASSPRQGFQPQHF.